The sequence of this T cell receptor (beta chain) was determined in a study of OX40 agonist ivuxolimab in advanced cancers. This table comes from immunoSEQ multiplex PCR, and its TCRdb copy is limited to in-frame clones, with some not included. The table has tens of thousands of clones, 83% seen once. CDR3 size: 14 residues. The V end was cut by 0 bases, the J end by 1 base, with 8 bases between. Looked up from germline, CDR1 is SGHDT and CDR2 is YYEEEE. The V call is TRBV5-6, the J call TRBJ2-7; no definite D call. The sequencing used CD4+ or CD8+ T cells sorted from blood, collected in a trial of the OX40 agonist ivuxolimab. The TCR was taken from an adult with an advanced solid tumor such as melanoma, head and neck, liver or kidney cancer. DNA for the CDR3: TGTGCCAGCAGCTTGGGATCGCGTTCCTACGAGCAGTACTTC. This gives the protein CASSLGSRSYEQYF.